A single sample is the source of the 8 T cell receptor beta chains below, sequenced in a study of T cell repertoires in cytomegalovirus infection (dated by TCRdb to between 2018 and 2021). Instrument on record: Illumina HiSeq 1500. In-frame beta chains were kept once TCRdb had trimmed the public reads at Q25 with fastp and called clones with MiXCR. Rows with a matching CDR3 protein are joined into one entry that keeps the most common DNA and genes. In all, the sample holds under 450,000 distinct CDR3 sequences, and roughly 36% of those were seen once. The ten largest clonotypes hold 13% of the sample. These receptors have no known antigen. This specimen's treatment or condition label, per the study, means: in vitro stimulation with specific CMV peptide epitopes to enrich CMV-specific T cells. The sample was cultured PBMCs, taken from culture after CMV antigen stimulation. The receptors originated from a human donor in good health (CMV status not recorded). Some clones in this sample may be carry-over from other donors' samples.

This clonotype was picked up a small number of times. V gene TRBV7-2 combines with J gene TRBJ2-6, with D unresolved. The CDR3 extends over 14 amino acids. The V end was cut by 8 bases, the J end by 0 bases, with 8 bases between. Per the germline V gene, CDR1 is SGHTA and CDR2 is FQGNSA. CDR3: CASFVGSGANVLTF. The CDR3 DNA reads TGTGCCAGCTTCGTAGGCTCTGGGGCCAACGTCCTGACTTTC.

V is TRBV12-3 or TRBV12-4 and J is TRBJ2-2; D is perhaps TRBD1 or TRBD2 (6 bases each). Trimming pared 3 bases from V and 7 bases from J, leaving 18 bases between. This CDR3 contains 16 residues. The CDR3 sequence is CASSFGGGGSGGELFF. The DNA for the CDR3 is TGTGCCAGCAGTTTTGGTGGAGGGGGGTCGGGCGGGGAGCTGTTTTTT.

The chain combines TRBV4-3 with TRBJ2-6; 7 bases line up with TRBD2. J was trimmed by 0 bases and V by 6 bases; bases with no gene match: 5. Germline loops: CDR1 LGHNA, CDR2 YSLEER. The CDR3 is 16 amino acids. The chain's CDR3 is CASSSRGDSGANVLTF. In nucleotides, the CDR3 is TGCGCCAGCAGTTCCCGGGGGGACTCTGGGGCCAACGTCCTGACTTTC.

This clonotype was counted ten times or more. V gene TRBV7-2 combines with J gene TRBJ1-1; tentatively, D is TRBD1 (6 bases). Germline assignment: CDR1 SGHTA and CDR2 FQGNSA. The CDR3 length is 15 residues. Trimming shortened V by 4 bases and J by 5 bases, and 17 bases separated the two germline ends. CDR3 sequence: CASSSKQGVGTEAFF. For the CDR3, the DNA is TGTGCCAGCAGCTCAAAACAGGGAGTGGGTACTGAAGCTTTCTTT.

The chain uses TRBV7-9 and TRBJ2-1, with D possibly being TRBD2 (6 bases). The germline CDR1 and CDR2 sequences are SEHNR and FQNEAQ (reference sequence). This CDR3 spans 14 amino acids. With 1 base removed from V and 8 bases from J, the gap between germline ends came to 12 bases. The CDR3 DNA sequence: TGTGCCAGCAGCTTAGTAAGACTAGAACATGAGCAGTTCTTC. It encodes CASSLVRLEHEQFF.

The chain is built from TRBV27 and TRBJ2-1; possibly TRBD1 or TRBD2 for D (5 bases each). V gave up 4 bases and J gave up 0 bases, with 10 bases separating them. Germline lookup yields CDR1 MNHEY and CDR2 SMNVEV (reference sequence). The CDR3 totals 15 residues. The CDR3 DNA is TGTGCCAGCAGTTCATGGGGGAGCTCCTACAATGAGCAGTTCTTC. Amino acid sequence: CASSSWGSSYNEQFF.

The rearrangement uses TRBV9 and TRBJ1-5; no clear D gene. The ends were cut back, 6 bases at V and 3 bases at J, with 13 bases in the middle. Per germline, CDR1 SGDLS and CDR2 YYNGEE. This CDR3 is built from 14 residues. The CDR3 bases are TGTGCCAGCAACCTGGACGGAGTCAATCAGCCCCAGCATTTT. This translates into CASNLDGVNQPQHF.

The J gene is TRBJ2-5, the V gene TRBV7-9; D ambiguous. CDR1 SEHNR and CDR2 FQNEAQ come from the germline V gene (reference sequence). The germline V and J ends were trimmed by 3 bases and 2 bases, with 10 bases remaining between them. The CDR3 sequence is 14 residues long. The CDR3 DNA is TGTGCCAGCAGCTTCGATGCTATACAAGAGACCCAGTACTTC. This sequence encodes CASSFDAIQETQYF.